The entry below gives a single T cell receptor beta chain sequence along with its context. This sample stems from a study of T cell changes during pregnancy in multiple sclerosis. Repertoires were generated with immunoSEQ multiplex PCR, while TCRdb's copy carries only in-frame clones and drops some. This table has tens of thousands of clones, around 92% appearing once. The clonotype comes from a female donor with multiple sclerosis, enrolled in a pregnancy study. Material: peripheral blood, obtained in the first trimester of pregnancy.

The CDR3 region has the DNA TGTGCCAGCAGCTTAGCAGGGACTAGTCAGAATGAGCAGTTCTTC. As protein: CASSLAGTSQNEQFF. This chain joins TRBV7-8 and TRBJ2-1; TRBD2 agrees at 8 bases. The length of the CDR3 is 15 residues. The V gene end was trimmed by 0 bases and the J gene end by 7 bases; junction bases not matched to a gene: 5. Germline V gene sequence: CDR1 SGHVS, CDR2 FQNEAQ.